These 16 T cell receptor beta chains came from one sample sequenced in a study of T cell repertoires in cytomegalovirus infection. TCRdb called the reads again in MiXCR, with one record for every CDR3 protein. The sample consists of hundreds of thousands of distinct CDR3 sequences, about a sixth of them appearing once. The sample taken for sequencing was PBMCs. These receptors came from a human donor in good health (CMV status not recorded). Some clones in this sample may be carry-over from other donors' samples.

The chain recombines TRBV20-1 with TRBJ2-1; tentatively, D is TRBD1 (5 bases). Germline-derived CDR1 and CDR2 are DFQATT and SNEGSKA (reference sequence). This CDR3 comprises 12 residues. CDR3 amino acids: CSPRQLGNEQFF. CDR3 DNA sequence: TGCAGCCCTAGACAGCTGGGCAATGAGCAGTTCTTC.

This clonotype was found a few times. The J gene is TRBJ2-7, the V gene TRBV2; perhaps TRBD1 as D (6 bases). Germline CDR1 and CDR2: SNHLY and FYNNEI. The CDR3 runs 16 residues. V gave up 0 bases and J gave up 2 bases, with 14 bases separating them. CDR3 residues: CASSEAPQGTTYEQYF. The CDR3 DNA reads as TGTGCCAGCAGTGAAGCGCCTCAGGGGACAACCTACGAGCAGTACTTC.

This clonotype was seen a handful of times. This chain uses TRBV20-1 with TRBJ2-3; 13 bases line up with TRBD2. The CDR3 loop spans 16 amino acids. The trim removed 2 bases at V and 4 bases at J, leaving 6 bases unmatched. Germline CDR1 reads DFQATT; CDR2 reads SNEGSKA (reference sequence). The CDR3 sequence: CSARSGTSGVPDTQYF. The CDR3 DNA sequence: TGCAGTGCTAGAAGCGGGACTAGCGGGGTCCCAGATACGCAGTATTTT.

This clonotype was detected only a few times. This rearrangement joins TRBV2 to TRBJ1-6, with no clear D. Trimming left V 6 bases short and J 7 bases short, with 7 bases between. The CDR3 contains 12 residues. The germline CDR1 and CDR2 sequences are SNHLY and FYNNEI. The CDR3 is CASRGRNSPLHF. CDR3 coding DNA: TGTGCCAGCAGGGGCAGAAATTCACCCCTCCACTTT.

The gene calls are TRBV20-1 and TRBJ2-4; 7 bases are shared with TRBD2. Per the germline V gene, CDR1 is DFQATT and CDR2 is SNEGSKA (reference sequence). V shed 1 base, J shed 0 bases, and the junction held 9 bases outside the gene matches. This CDR3 region has 17 residues. The CDR3 bases are TGCAGTGCTAGAGGGGAGGGGACGATATTAGCCAAAAACATTCAGTACTTC. As protein: CSARGEGTILAKNIQYF.

This clonotype was detected only a few times. This chain connects TRBV25-1 to TRBJ2-5, with 9 bases identical to TRBD2. This CDR3 spans 15 amino acids. Germline CDR1 MGHDK, CDR2 SYGVNS. The V gene end was trimmed by 4 bases and the J gene end by 4 bases; junction bases not matched to a gene: 7. The CDR3 loop reads CASSGFSGRGETQYF. CDR3 sequence (DNA): TGTGCCAGCAGTGGGTTTAGCGGGAGAGGAGAGACCCAGTACTTC.

This clonotype was counted many times. CDR3 DNA: TGTGCCAGCAGGCCGGGACTAGCCCTCAATGAGCAGTTCTTC. It is translated as CASRPGLALNEQFF. The V gene is TRBV7-2, the J gene TRBJ2-1, with 9 bases fitting TRBD2. Germline assignment: CDR1 SGHTA and CDR2 FQGNSA. V was clipped by 6 bases and J by 6 bases; unmatched bases: 6. CDR3 length: 14 residues.

The chain recombines TRBV6-1 with TRBJ2-7; D call uncertain. Between the trimmed V and J ends, which lost 2 bases and 0 bases, there was a span of 5 bases. The CDR3 extends over 13 amino acids. Per germline, CDR1 MNHNS and CDR2 SASEGT. CDR3 sequence (DNA): TGTGCCAGCAGTGAAAACCACTCCTACGAGCAGTACTTC. Residues: CASSENHSYEQYF.

The CDR3 bases are TGCAGTGTCGAAGCGGGGGCGACGGATACGCAGTATTTT. It is translated as CSVEAGATDTQYF. The gene calls are TRBV20-1 and TRBJ2-3; 8 nucleotides align to TRBD2. CDR3 length: 13 residues. V lost 7 bases and J lost 6; bases outside the gene matches: 9. In germline, CDR1 is DFQATT, CDR2 SNEGSKA (reference sequence).

This clonotype showed up many times. This chain joins TRBV7-2 and TRBJ1-2; no firm D call. V was pared by 5 bases and J by 3 bases, with 10 bases between. Germline V lookup: CDR1 SGHTA, CDR2 FQGNSA. This CDR3 comprises 13 residues. As DNA, the CDR3 is TGTGCCAGCAGCGTCTCAAGGGACTATGGCTACACCTTC. It is translated as CASSVSRDYGYTF.

This clonotype was seen more than once but under ten times. J is TRBJ1-5 and V is TRBV2, with D maybe TRBD1 (5 bases). The germline V gene has CDR1 SNHLY and CDR2 FYNNEI. V was shortened by 4 bases and J by 7 bases, with 17 bases between the two germline ends. This CDR3 has 15 amino acids. CDR3 coding DNA: TGTGCCAGCAGTGGGAACGGGGGTCCTGGGCAGCCCCAGCATTTT. This gives the protein CASSGNGGPGQPQHF.

This clonotype was observed a handful of times. This could be a read error, since a much larger clone is one nucleotide away. This chain joins TRBV7-9 and TRBJ2-3; D is unclear. CDR3 length equals 13 residues. The V gene lost 2 bases and the J gene lost 6 bases, with 9 bases spanning the gap. Germline V gene data show CDR1 as SEHNR and CDR2 as FQNEAQ (reference sequence). CDR3 sequence: CASSLNAGDTQYF. CDR3 coding DNA: TGTGCCAGCAGCTTAAATGCTGGGGATACGCAGTATTTT.

The chain has TRBV7-2 and TRBJ1-4, with 7 bases aligning to TRBD1. V trimming: 5 bases; J trimming: 8 bases; junction bases outside the gene matches: 8. The CDR3 covers 14 residues. Looked up from germline, CDR1 is SGHTA and CDR2 is FQGNSA. CDR3 region: CASSADRAEEKLFF. CDR3 DNA sequence: TGTGCCAGCAGCGCCGACAGGGCGGAGGAAAAACTGTTTTTT.

Worth noting for this clonotype: This sequence may be a read error, since a much larger clone differs from it by one base. The chain is built from TRBV7-2 and TRBJ1-5, with TRBD1 matching over 10 bases. The CDR3 is 14 residues long. Trimming cost V 8 bases and J 5 bases; bases outside gene matches: 6. Per germline, CDR1 SGHTA and CDR2 FQGNSA. The CDR3 sequence is CASGSDRGYQPQHF. CDR3 DNA: TGTGCCAGCGGCTCGGACAGGGGGTATCAGCCCCAGCATTTT. Drawing the rest from reference TRBV7-2 and TRBJ1-5, the complete variable domain is GAGVSQSPSNKVTEKGKDVELRCDPISGHTALYWYRQSLGQGLEFLIYFQGNSAPDKSGLPSDRFSAERTGGSVSTLTIQRTQQEDSAVYLCASGSDRGYQPQHFGDGTRLSIL.

V gene TRBV15 combines with J gene TRBJ1-2; D gene uncertain. The CDR3 is made up of 12 amino acids. The V gene lost 1 base and the J gene lost 5 bases, with 5 bases spanning the gap. Germline V gives CDR1 LNHNV, CDR2 YYDKDF (reference sequence). CDR3 DNA sequence: TGTGCCACCAGCAGAGGAGGGTATGGCTACACCTTC. Translated, it gives CATSRGGYGYTF.

The table lists this clonotype with many counts. This chain connects TRBV5-1 to TRBJ2-5; 10 nucleotides agree with TRBD2. Germline V gene data show CDR1 as SGHRS and CDR2 as YFSETQ. The CDR3 runs 16 residues. Unmatched junction bases numbered 7, after V lost 0 bases and J lost 5 bases. In DNA, the CDR3 is TGCGCCAGCAGCTTGGCGGCTAGCGGGAGTCGGGAGACCCAGTACTTC. It specifies CASSLAASGSRETQYF.